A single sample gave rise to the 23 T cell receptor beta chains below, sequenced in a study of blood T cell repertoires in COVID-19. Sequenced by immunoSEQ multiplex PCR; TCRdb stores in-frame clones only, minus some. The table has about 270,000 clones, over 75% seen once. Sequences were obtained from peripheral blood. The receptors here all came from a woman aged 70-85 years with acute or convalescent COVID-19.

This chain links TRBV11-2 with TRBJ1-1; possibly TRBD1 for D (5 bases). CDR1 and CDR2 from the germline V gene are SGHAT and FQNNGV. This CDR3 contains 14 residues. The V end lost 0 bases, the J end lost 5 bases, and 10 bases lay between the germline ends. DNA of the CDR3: TGTGCCAGCAGCTTAGATCAGGGCTGGACTGAAGCTTTCTTT. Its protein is CASSLDQGWTEAFF.

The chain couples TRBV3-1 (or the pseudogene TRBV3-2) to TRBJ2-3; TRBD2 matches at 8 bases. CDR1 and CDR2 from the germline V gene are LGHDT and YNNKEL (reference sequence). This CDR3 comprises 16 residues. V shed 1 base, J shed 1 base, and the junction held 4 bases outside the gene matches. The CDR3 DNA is TGTGCCAGCAGCCAAGCGGGGCGGGGGGGCACAGATACGCAGTATTTT. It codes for CASSQAGRGGTDTQYF.

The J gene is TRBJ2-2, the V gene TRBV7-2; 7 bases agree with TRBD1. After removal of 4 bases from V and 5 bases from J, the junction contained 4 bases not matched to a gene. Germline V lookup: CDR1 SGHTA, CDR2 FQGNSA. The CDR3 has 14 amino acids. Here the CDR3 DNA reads TGTGCCAGCAGCTCAAGGGGGCGAACCGGGGAGCTGTTTTTT. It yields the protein CASSSRGRTGELFF.

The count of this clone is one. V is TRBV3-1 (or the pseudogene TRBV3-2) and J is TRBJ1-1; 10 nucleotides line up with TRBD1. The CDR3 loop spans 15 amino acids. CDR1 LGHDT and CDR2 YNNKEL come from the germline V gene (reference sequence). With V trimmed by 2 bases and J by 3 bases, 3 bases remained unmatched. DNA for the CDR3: TGTGCCAGCAGCCAAATGGGACAGGGGTACACTGAAGCTTTCTTT. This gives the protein CASSQMGQGYTEAFF.

CDR3 region: CASSHTMGPGTEAFF. As DNA, the CDR3 is TGTGCCAGCAGCCACACAATGGGTCCAGGCACTGAAGCTTTCTTT. V usage is TRBV5-6 and J usage is TRBJ1-1; D gene uncertain. Germline-derived CDR1 and CDR2 are SGHDT and YYEEEE. This CDR3 has 15 residues. The ends were cut back, 4 bases at V and 4 bases at J, with 17 bases in the middle.

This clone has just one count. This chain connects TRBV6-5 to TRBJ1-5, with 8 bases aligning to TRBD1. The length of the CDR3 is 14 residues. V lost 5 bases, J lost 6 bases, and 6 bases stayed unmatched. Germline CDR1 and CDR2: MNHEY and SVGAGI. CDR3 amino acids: CASSPGQEAQPQHF. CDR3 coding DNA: TGTGCCAGCAGTCCGGGACAGGAAGCTCAGCCCCAGCATTTT.

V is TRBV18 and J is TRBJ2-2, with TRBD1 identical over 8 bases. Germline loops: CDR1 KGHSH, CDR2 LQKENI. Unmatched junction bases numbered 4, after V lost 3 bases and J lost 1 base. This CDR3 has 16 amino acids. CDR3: CASSPQGTGNTGELFF. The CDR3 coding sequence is TGTGCCAGCTCACCCCAGGGGACAGGGAACACCGGGGAGCTGTTTTTT.

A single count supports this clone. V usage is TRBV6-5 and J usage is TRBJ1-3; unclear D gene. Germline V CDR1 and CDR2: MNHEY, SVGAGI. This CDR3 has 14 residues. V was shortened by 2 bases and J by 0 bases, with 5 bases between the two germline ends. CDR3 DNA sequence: TGTGCCAGCAGTTACACGGTCTCTGGAAACACCATATATTTT. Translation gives CASSYTVSGNTIYF.

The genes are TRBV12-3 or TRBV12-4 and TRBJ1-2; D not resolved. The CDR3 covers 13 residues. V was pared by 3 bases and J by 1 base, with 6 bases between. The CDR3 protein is CASSLGLNYGYTF. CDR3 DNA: TGTGCCAGCAGTTTGGGCCTTAACTATGGCTACACCTTC.

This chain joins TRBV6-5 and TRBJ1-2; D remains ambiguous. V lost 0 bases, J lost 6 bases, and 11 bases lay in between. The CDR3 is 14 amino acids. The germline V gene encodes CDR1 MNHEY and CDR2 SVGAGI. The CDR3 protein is CASSYSGPEDGYTF. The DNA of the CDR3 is TGTGCCAGCAGTTACTCAGGTCCCGAGGATGGCTACACCTTC.

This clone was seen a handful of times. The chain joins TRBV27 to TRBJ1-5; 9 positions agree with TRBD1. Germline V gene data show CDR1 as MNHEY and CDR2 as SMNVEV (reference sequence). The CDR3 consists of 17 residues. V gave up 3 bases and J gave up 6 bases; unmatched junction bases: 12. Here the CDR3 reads CASSLSAVTGGGQPQHF. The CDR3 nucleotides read TGTGCCAGCAGTTTGTCTGCCGTGACAGGGGGGGGTCAGCCCCAGCATTTT.

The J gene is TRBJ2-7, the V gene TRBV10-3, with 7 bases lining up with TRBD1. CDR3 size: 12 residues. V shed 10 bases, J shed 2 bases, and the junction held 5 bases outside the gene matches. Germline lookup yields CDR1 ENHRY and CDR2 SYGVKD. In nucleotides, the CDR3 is TGTGCCACCGGGGACAGAACCTACGAGCAGTACTTC. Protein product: CATGDRTYEQYF.

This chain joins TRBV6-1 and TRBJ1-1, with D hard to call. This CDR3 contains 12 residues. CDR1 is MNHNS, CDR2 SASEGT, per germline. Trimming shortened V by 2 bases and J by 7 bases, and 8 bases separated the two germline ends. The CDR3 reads CASSESRGEAFF. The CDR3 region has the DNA TGTGCCAGCAGTGAATCGCGCGGTGAAGCTTTCTTT.

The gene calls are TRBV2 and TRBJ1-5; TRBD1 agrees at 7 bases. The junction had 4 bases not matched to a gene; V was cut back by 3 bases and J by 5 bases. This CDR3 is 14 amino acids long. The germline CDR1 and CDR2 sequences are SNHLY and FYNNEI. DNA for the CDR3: TGTGCCAGCAGTGAGCGACAGGGTTATCAGCCCCAGCATTTT. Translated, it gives CASSERQGYQPQHF.

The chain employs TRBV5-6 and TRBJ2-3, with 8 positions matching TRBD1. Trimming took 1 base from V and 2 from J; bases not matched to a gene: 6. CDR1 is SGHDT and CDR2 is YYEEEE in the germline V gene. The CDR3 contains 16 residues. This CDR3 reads CASSLLGTGFTDTQYF. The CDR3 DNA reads TGTGCCAGCAGCTTGCTGGGGACAGGCTTCACAGATACGCAGTATTTT.

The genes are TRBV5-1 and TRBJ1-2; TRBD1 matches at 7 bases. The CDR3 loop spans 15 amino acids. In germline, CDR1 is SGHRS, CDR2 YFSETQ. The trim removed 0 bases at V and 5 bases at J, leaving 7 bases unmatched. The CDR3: CASSLGQGIGYGYTF. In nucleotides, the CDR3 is TGCGCCAGCAGCTTGGGACAGGGAATAGGATATGGCTACACCTTC.

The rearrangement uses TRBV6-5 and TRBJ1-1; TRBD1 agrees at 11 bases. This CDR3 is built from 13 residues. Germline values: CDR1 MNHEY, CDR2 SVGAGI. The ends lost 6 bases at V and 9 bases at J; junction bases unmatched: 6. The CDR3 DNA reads TGTGCCAGCAGGGGACAGGGGGTAGGGAAAGCTTTCTTT. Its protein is CASRGQGVGKAFF.

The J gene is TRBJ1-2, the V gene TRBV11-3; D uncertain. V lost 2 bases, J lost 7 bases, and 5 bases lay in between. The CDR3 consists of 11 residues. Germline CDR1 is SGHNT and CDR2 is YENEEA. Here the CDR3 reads CASSLSCGYTF. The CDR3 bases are TGTGCCAGCAGCTTAAGCTGTGGCTACACCTTC. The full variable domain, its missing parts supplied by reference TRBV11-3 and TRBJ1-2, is EAGVVQSPRYKIIEKKQPVAFWCNPISGHNTLYWYLQNLGQGPELLIRYENEEAVDDSQLPKDRFSAERLKGVDSTLKIQPAELGDSAVYLCASSLSCGYTFGSGTRLTVV.

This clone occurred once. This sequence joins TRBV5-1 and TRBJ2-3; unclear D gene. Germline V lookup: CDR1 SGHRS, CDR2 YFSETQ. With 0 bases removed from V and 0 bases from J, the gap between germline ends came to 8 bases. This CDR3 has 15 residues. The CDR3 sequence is CASSLAVTSTDTQYF. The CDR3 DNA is TGCGCCAGCAGCTTGGCGGTGACTAGCACAGATACGCAGTATTTT.

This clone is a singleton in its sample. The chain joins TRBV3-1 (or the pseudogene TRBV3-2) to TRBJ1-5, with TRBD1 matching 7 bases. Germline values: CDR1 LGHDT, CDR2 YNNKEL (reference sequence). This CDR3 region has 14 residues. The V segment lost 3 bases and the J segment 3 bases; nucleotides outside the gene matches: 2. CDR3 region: CASSQTGLNQPQHF. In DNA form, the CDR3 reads TGTGCCAGCAGCCAGACAGGGCTCAATCAGCCCCAGCATTTT.

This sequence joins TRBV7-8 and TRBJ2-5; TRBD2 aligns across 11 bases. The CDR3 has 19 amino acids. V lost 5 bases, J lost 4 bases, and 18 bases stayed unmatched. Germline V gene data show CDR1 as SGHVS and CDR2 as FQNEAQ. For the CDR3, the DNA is TGTGCCAGCAGCCCCGACAGGGAACTAGCGGGGGAATTGATAGAGACCCAGTACTTC. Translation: CASSPDRELAGELIETQYF.

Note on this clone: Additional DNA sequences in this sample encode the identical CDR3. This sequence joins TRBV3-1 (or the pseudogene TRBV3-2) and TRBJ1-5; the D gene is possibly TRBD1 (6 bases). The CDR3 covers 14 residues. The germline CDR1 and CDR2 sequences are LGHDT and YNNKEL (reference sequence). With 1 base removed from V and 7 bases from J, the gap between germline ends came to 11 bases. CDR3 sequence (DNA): TGTGCCAGCAGCCAAGGCAGGGGTAGGCAGCCCCAGCATTTT. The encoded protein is CASSQGRGRQPQHF.

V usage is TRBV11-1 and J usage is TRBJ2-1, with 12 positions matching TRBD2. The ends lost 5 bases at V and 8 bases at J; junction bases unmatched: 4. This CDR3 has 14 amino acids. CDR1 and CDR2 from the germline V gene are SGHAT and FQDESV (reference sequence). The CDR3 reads CASSLLAGGYEQFF. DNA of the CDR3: TGTGCCAGCAGCCTACTAGCGGGGGGATATGAGCAGTTCTTC. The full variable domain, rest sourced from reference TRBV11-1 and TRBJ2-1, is EAEVAQSPRYKITEKSQAVAFWCDPISGHATLYWYRQILGQGPELLVQFQDESVVDDSQLPKDRFSAERLKGVDSTLKIQPAELGDSAMYLCASSLLAGGYEQFFGPGTRLTVL.